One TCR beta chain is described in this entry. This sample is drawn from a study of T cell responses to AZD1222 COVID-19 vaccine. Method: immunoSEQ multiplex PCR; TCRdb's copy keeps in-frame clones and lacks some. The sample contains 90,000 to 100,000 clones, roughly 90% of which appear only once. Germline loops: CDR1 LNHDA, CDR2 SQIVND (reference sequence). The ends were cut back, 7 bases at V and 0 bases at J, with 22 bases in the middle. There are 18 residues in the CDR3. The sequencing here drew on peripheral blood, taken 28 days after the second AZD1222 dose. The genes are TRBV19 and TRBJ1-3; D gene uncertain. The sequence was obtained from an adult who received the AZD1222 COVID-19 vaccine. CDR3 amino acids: CASTSPNPGRSSGNTIYF. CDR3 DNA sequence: TGTGCCAGTACTTCCCCGAACCCCGGCCGGAGCTCTGGAAACACCATATATTTT.